The source of this T cell receptor (beta chain) is a study of naive and memory T cell subsets (dated by TCRdb to 2016 to 2017). Looking at the study overall: An open-source, UMI-based TCR alpha and beta sequencing pipeline was applied to sorted naive and memory peripheral blood T cell subsets. IgG serology results and the functional CMV T cell responses were in complete agreement. RNA was DNase-treated and reverse transcribed with TCR constant-region primers, mostly using SuperScript III.

TCR alpha and beta chain libraries were amplified separately from the second PCR step onward. To determine each donor's CMV status, fresh PBMCs were stimulated overnight with CMV viral lysate, and IFNgamma production from CD4+ T cells was then assessed. CD4 T cells were positively selected using Miltenyi beads, after which CD8 T cells were positively selected from the CD4-negative fraction. Cells were stained for CD3, CD4, CD8, CD45RA, CD27 and a live/dead dye and were sorted on a BD Aria II into four subsets based on CD45RA and CD27. A few healthy volunteers provided blood, and each donor's sample was split into CD4 and CD8 T cells and then further divided into four differentiation subsets. About 0.13 L of peripheral blood was collected from each donor, and PBMC were isolated from the blood using Ficoll-Paque PLUS density-gradient centrifugation. The sorted cells were lysed in RLT buffer, after which RNA was extracted using a Qiagen RNeasy kit and kept at -80 degrees C.

As to this clonotype: What this receptor recognizes is not known. The input lacks base qualities; no much larger clone sits a single base away.

On the study overall, not on this receptor specifically: The abundance of TCRs followed a power law with an exponent that differed between naive and memory subsets yet stayed consistent across the three individuals. Following error correction, more than 95% of naive TCR sequences occurred only once, which made naive abundance distributions much steeper than those of memory subsets. The repertoire findings for the naive and memory subsets could not be validated against a ground truth, as none was available. Gini index rose and Shannon and inverse Simpson diversity fell from naive through CM, EM and EMRA in both CD4 and CD8 cells. A clonotype was defined as a single alpha or beta chain sequence rather than as a paired alpha/beta receptor. RNA-based TCR counts may be influenced by expression changes linked to T cell activation and differentiation.

Libraries were constructed by UMI-ligation and nested PCR. An equimolar mix of two oligonucleotides covering both TRBC1 and TRBC2 was used as the beta constant-region primer. Four rounds of PCR were used to amplify ligated cDNA, with nested alpha and beta constant-region primers being used together with the SP2 primer. A single-stranded oligonucleotide containing the SP2 primer and a 12-nucleotide UMI was joined to the 3' end of the cDNA by T4 RNA ligase 1. Incubation of the ligation reaction lasted roughly 19-24 hours at 16 degrees C. PCR2 was typically performed as a SYBR Green qPCR and was stopped at a predetermined threshold so that over-amplification was prevented. Apart from the first purification, every purification step used Agencourt AMPure XP magnetic beads. Libraries were quantified by Qubit and checked on a TapeStation, where a main peak was expected near 650 bp. Sequencing of the pooled libraries was done on an Illumina MiSeq using v2 2x251 paired-end kits, which typically yielded about 1-2.3 million reads per sample. Each sample's library went into the pool at about 4 nM, and roughly 4.5-7.5% PhiX was added to help with cluster recognition. On the authors' methods: FASTQ reads processed by Demultiplexor were assigned V and J genes by Decombinator through tag matching that tolerated a single base-pair mismatch. Collapsinator used UMIs to correct both sequencing errors and frequency errors arising from PCR heterogeneity. CDR3Translator translated TCRs and extracted CDR3s from the conserved cysteine to the FGXG phenylalanine, flagging non-productive sequences. Gini, Shannon entropy and inverse Simpson indices were computed after subsampling the repertoires to the same number of UMI-defined TCRs. Clonotype abundance distributions were fitted to a power law by maximum likelihood within the linear range. For one naive CD8 sample, the pipeline and MIGEC produced similar UMI counts, unique TCR numbers and clonal distributions. The repertoires were searched for about 7,000 CMV-associated CDR3 sequences that had been compiled from VDJdb and a published dataset. TCRdb handled the public reads itself, with Q25 trimming in fastp and clone calling in MiXCR, and kept productive beta chains. Identical CDR3 protein sequences are pooled into one entry, listed with their most common genes and DNA. These V and J calls derive from TCRdb rather than the authors' analysis. The sample has about 120,000 distinct CDR3 sequences on record, about 36% of them singletons. 0.8% to 1% of the sample is taken by the ten largest.

The clonotype was recovered from a human donor in good health. Material: central memory CD4+ T cells from blood. The sample's cell subset or site, from its label and the paper: central memory, CD45RA- CD27+.

CDR3 protein: CASSFVGVYEQYF. The sequence in DNA is TGTGCCAGCAGTTTTGTCGGGGTCTACGAGCAGTACTTC. The chain was built from TRBV27 and TRBJ2-7; TRBD2 might be the D gene, on 5 matching bases. Trimming at the junction amounts to 3 bases on V and 3 bases on J, and the germline ends lie 9 bases apart. The CDR3 sequence holds 13 residues, the cysteine and phenylalanine included. CDR3 DNA only is kept here, 39 bases in frame from base 1. CDR1 and CDR2 (MNHEY, SMNVEV) derive from the germline V gene (reference sequence).